These 7 T cell receptor beta chains originate from one sample sequenced in a study of cytomegalovirus exposure and HLA in healthy donors. Both 60 Vbeta primers and 13 Jbeta primers went into the PCR. The data were produced by immunoSEQ multiplex PCR, yet TCRdb's version contains in-frame clones alone and is incomplete. The repertoire has about 150,000 clones, over 60% of them found once; the top ten carry 2.5% to 3.5%. Sequencing input: PBMCs. These receptors were taken from a male donor in good health and CMV-seronegative.

The chain employs TRBV25-1 and TRBJ2-7, with a weak D call TRBD2 (6 bases). The CDR3 is 13 residues long. With 3 bases removed from V and 5 bases from J, the gap between germline ends came to 11 bases. Germline lookup yields CDR1 MGHDK and CDR2 SYGVNS. CDR3 coding DNA: TGTGCCAGCAGTGAGGAGGGTAGCCACGAGCAGTACTTC. Translation: CASSEEGSHEQYF.

This clone was detected only once. The rearrangement joins TRBV7-2 to TRBJ2-3, with TRBD2 matching over 9 bases. Germline lookup yields CDR1 SGHTA and CDR2 FQGNSA. The CDR3 length is 16 residues. The V gene end was trimmed by 5 bases and the J gene end by 5 bases; junction bases not matched to a gene: 11. CDR3 in amino acids: CASSLRAAGGGDTQYF. DNA for the CDR3: TGTGCCAGCAGCCTGAGGGCTGCGGGAGGGGGAGATACGCAGTATTTT.

The chain couples TRBV28 to TRBJ2-7, with 10 bases fitting TRBD2. The CDR3 contains 14 residues. Germline V gives CDR1 MDHEN, CDR2 SYDVKM. The trim removed 6 bases at V and 3 bases at J, leaving 5 bases unmatched. The CDR3 here is CASSTSSGGYEQYF. Written as DNA, the CDR3 is TGTGCCAGCAGCACGTCTAGCGGGGGCTACGAGCAGTACTTC. Combining the CDR3 with reference TRBV28 and TRBJ2-7 gives the whole variable domain DVKVTQSSRYLVKRTGEKVFLECVQDMDHENMFWYRQDPGLGLRLIYFSYDVKMKEKGDIPEGYSVSREKKERFSLILESASTNQTSMYLCASSTSSGGYEQYFGPGTRLTVT.

V usage is TRBV28 and J usage is TRBJ1-5; possible D gene TRBD1, 5 bases. CDR1 is MDHEN, CDR2 SYDVKM, per germline. V lost 5 bases, J lost 4 bases, and 18 bases lay in between. The CDR3 is 16 residues long. CDR3 sequence reads: CASSEAGTPGNQPQHF. CDR3 DNA sequence: TGTGCCAGCAGTGAAGCGGGGACCCCTGGGAATCAGCCCCAGCATTTT.

The J gene is TRBJ2-3, the V gene TRBV6-5; D gene uncertain. CDR1 is MNHEY, CDR2 SVGAGI, per germline. This CDR3 has 15 amino acids. V was shortened by 4 bases and J by 3 bases, with 14 bases between the two germline ends. CDR3 residues: CASSSRRVGTDTQYF. In DNA form, the CDR3 reads TGTGCCAGCAGTTCCCGGAGAGTTGGGACAGATACGCAGTATTTT.

The chain links TRBV9 to TRBJ1-2; perhaps TRBD1 as D (5 bases). The germline gives CDR1 SGDLS, CDR2 YYNGEE. The CDR3 has 14 residues. V lost 4 bases, J lost 6 bases, and 16 bases lay in between. The CDR3 is CASSPVAGLDGYTF. CDR3 nucleotide sequence: TGTGCCAGCAGCCCCGTTGCAGGGCTGGATGGCTACACCTTC.

The gene calls are TRBV9 and TRBJ2-7, with a weak D call TRBD1 (7 bases). CDR3 size: 16 residues. The V and J ends lost 4 bases and 5 bases respectively, with 22 bases between them. Per germline, CDR1 SGDLS and CDR2 YYNGEE. In DNA, the CDR3 is TGTGCCAGCAGCTCTCCACTTCGACAGGGAGGCCACGAGCAGTACTTC. Its translation: CASSSPLRQGGHEQYF. Drawing the rest from reference TRBV9 and TRBJ2-7, the complete variable domain is DSGVTQTPKHLITATGQRVTLRCSPRSGDLSVYWYQQSLDQGLQFLIQYYNGEERAKGNILERFSAQQFPDLHSELNLSSLELGDSALYFCASSSPLRQGGHEQYFGPGTRLTVT.